The 10 T cell receptor beta chains given below trace back to one sample, sequenced in a study of T cells in women clearing cervical HPV infection. Clones were read by immunoSEQ multiplex PCR, and TCRdb kept only the in-frame ones, dropping some. This repertoire includes about 22,000 clones. Sequenced input: blood buffy coat. The source is a woman between 18 and 70 years old with a cervical HPV16 infection that either progressed to CIN3+ or cleared (not recorded which).

Details on this clone: The read gets to within 3 residues of the CDR3 end, and the germline J gene fills in the rest. The chain uses TRBV7-2 and TRBJ2-3; 8 bases are shared with TRBD2. The trim removed 7 bases at V and 0 bases at J, leaving 6 bases unmatched. In germline, CDR1 is SGHTA, CDR2 FQGNSA. This CDR3 is 15 amino acids long. The CDR3 here is CASTKQRGSTDTQYF. The part of the CDR3 DNA that was read is TGTGCCAGCACCAAGCAGCGGGGGAGCACAGATACG. Full variable domain (rest looked up from reference TRBV7-2 and TRBJ2-3): GAGVSQSPSNKVTEKGKDVELRCDPISGHTALYWYRQSLGQGLEFLIYFQGNSAPDKSGLPSDRFSAERTGGSVSTLTIQRTQQEDSAVYLCASTKQRGSTDTQYFGPGTRLTVL.

Concerning this clone itself: The read terminates 3 residues ahead of where the CDR3 ends, so the germline J gene completes it. V and J are TRBV4-1 and TRBJ2-5; weak D call: TRBD1 (5 bases). Looked up from germline, CDR1 is MGHRA and CDR2 is YSYEKL. The V end lost 3 bases, the J end lost 2 bases, and 7 bases lay between the germline ends. The CDR3 length is 13 residues. The CDR3 sequence is CASSHQGQETQYF. The part of the CDR3 DNA that was read is TGCGCCAGCAGCCATCAGGGACAAGAGACC.

On this clone itself: The read terminates 3 residues before the CDR3 end, so the remaining end is supplied by the germline J gene. The chain has TRBV5-1 and TRBJ2-2, with 7 bases that match TRBD1. Germline trimming cut 4 bases from V and 8 bases from J; bases unmatched to any gene: 5. In germline, CDR1 is SGHRS, CDR2 YFSETQ. The CDR3 consists of 13 residues. CDR3 in amino acids: CASSTDRSGELFF. Partial CDR3 DNA: TGCGCCAGCAGCACGGACAGGTCGGGGGAG.

Details on this clone: The read terminates 3 residues ahead of where the CDR3 ends, so the germline J gene completes it. The chain combines TRBV5-6 with TRBJ1-4, with TRBD1 as a possible D gene (6 bases). The CDR3 runs to 15 residues. V was cut by 4 bases and J by 3 bases, with 13 bases left in between. Germline V gives CDR1 SGHDT, CDR2 YYEEEE. CDR3 sequence reads: CASSRPGVSNEKLFF. The sequenced part of the CDR3 DNA is TGTGCCAGCAGCCGACCAGGGGTATCTAATGAAAAA. Full variable domain (rest looked up from reference TRBV5-6 and TRBJ1-4): DAGVTQSPTHLIKTRGQQVTLRCSPKSGHDTVSWYQQALGQGPQFIFQYYEEEERQRGNFPDRFSGHQFPNYSSELNVNALLLGDSALYLCASSRPGVSNEKLFFGSGTQLSVL.

Concerning this clone: The read gets to within 3 residues of the CDR3 end, and the germline J gene fills in the rest. The chain uses TRBV18 and TRBJ2-3, with TRBD2 matching over 9 bases. Germline CDR1 KGHSH, CDR2 LQKENI. The CDR3 contains 19 residues. The CDR3 bases that were read are TGTGCCAGCTCACCACTTTTCTCACTTAGCGGGAGTTCCCAAGAGGCG. It encodes CASSPLFSLSGSSQEA. The whole CDR3 region reads CASSPLFSLSGSSQEAQYF.

A remark on this clone: The CDR3 extends 3 residues past the end of the read, so its final part is completed from the germline J gene. The rearrangement joins TRBV5-1 to TRBJ1-6; D is uncertain. This CDR3 spans 15 amino acids. Germline assignment: CDR1 SGHRS and CDR2 YFSETQ. Trimming removed 3 bases at V and 8 bases at J, with 15 bases between. The sequenced part of the CDR3 DNA is TGCGCCAGCAGCTCTGGAGTAGGGTCTGATTCACCC. It specifies CASSSGVGSDSP. The whole CDR3 sequence reads CASSSGVGSDSPLHF. The complete variable domain, with remaining parts taken from reference TRBV5-1 and TRBJ1-6, reads KAGVTQTPRYLIKTRGQQVTLSCSPISGHRSVSWYQQTPGQGLQFLFEYFSETQRNKGNFPGRFSGRQFSNSRSEMNVSTLELGDSALYLCASSSGVGSDSPLHFGNGTRLTVT.

A remark on this clone: The read ends 3 residues before the CDR3 terminus; that terminus is restored from the germline J gene. This chain uses TRBV5-1 with TRBJ1-2; D gene uncertain. Trimming took off 4 bases at V and 0 bases at J, with 10 bases between the two ends. Germline V gives CDR1 SGHRS, CDR2 YFSETQ. The CDR3 consists of 14 residues. The CDR3 DNA, read in part, is TGCGCCAGCAGCCCCTCCCCCTCTAACTATGGC. Translated: CASSPSPSNYG. The CDR3 in full is CASSPSPSNYGYTF.

Worth noting for this clone: The read gets to within 3 residues of the CDR3 end, and the germline J gene fills in the rest. The chain uses TRBV2 and TRBJ1-1; 7 bases are shared with TRBD1. Germline CDR1 reads SNHLY; CDR2 reads FYNNEI. The CDR3 spans 13 residues. V shed 9 bases, J shed 4 bases, and the junction held 8 bases outside the gene matches. The sequenced part of the CDR3 DNA is TGTGCCAGACAGGGGTCATGGGGCACTGAA. It specifies CARQGSWGTE. The whole CDR3 protein reads CARQGSWGTEAFF.

Concerning this clone itself: The read falls 3 residues short of the CDR3 end, and the missing part is taken from the germline J gene. This chain joins TRBV11-2 and TRBJ2-5, with D possibly matching TRBD2 (7 bases). V was pared by 7 bases and J by 2 bases, with 17 bases between. Germline CDR1 and CDR2: SGHAT and FQNNGV. The CDR3 covers 15 residues. The CDR3 sequence is CASTLRGAGQETQYF. The part of the CDR3 DNA that was read is TGTGCCAGCACCCTCCGGGGGGCCGGGCAAGAGACC.

Worth noting for this clone: The CDR3 end lies 3 residues beyond the end of the read and is filled in from the germline J gene. The chain employs TRBV23-1 and TRBJ1-2; tentatively, D is TRBD1 (6 bases). TRBV23-1 falls under the ORF class, with uncertain function. The CDR3 runs to 14 residues. The CDR3 loop reads CASSQSTGLRGYTF. The DNA read from the CDR3 is TGCGCCAGCAGTCAATCGACAGGCCTGCGGGGC.